This TCR beta chain appears in the sequencing data of a study of Graves' ophthalmopathy and Graves' hyperthyroidism. Amplification of the TCR beta CDR3 regions used RNA transcripts (as template). HTBI primers primed a first-round RT-PCR, and a second-round multiplex PCR followed. In TCRdb, the multiplex PCR reads were re-called with MiXCR into one record per CDR3 protein. The repertoire holds over a million distinct CDR3 sequences, with around a third as singletons. Germline CDR1 reads LNHNV; CDR2 reads YYDKDF (reference sequence). Trimming left V 2 bases short and J 0 bases short, with 8 bases between. The CDR3 spans 15 residues.

The receptor was derived from an adult man with Graves' hyperthyroidism. The rearrangement uses TRBV15 and TRBJ1-3, with D unresolved. The sequenced material came from peripheral blood or thyroid tissue (not recorded which). This CDR3 reads CATSRYTSSGNTIYF. The CDR3 DNA reads TGTGCCACCAGCAGATACACGAGCTCTGGAAACACCATATATTTT.